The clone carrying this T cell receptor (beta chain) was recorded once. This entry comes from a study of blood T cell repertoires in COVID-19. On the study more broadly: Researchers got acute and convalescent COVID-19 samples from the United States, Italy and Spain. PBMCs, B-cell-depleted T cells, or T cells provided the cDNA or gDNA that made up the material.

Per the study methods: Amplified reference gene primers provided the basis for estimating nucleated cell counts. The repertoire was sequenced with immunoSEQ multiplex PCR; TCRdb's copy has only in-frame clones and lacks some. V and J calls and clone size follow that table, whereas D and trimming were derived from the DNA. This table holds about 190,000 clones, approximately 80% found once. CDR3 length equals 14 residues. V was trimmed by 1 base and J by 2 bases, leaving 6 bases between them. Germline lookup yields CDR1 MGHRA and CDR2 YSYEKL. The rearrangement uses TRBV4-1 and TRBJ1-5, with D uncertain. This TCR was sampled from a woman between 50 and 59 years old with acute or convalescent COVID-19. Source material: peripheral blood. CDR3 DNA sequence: TGCGCCAGCAGCCAAGGGGCCCGCAATCAGCCCCAGCATTTT. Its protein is CASSQGARNQPQHF.